This entry describes one T cell receptor beta chain. The protocol was immunoSEQ multiplex PCR, while the TCRdb copy is restricted to in-frame clones and leaves out a portion. The sample contains approximately 79,000 clones, approximately 95% of which appear only once. This entry is derived from a study of technical replicates of blood from several donors. Trimming removed 6 bases from V and 6 bases from J; junction bases left unmatched: 9. CDR1 SGHVS and CDR2 FQNEAQ come from the germline V gene. The CDR3 totals 14 residues. The source of this sequence is a human donor in good health. This rearrangement joins TRBV7-8 to TRBJ2-7; 9 bases are shared with TRBD1. The sequencing sample was made of T cells isolated from PBMCs. CDR3 DNA sequence: TGTGCCAGCAGTTCCCGGACAGGGGCTGCCGAGCAGTACTTC. Translated: CASSSRTGAAEQYF.